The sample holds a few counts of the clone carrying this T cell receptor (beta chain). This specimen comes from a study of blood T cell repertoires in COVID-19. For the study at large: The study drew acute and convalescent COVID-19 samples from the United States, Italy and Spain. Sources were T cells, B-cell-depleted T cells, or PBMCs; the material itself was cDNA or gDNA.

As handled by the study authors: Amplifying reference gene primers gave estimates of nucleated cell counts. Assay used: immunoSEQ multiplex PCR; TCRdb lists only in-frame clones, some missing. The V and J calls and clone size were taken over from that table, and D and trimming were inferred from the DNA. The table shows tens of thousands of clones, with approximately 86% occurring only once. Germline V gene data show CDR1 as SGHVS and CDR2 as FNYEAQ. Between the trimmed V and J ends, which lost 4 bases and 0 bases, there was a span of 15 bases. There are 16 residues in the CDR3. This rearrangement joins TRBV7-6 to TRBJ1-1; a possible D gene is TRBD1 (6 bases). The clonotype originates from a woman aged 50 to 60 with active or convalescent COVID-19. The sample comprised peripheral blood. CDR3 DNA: TGTGCCAGCAGCTCGGTTGGGGGGGCTTTGAACACTGAAGCTTTCTTT. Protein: CASSSVGGALNTEAFF.